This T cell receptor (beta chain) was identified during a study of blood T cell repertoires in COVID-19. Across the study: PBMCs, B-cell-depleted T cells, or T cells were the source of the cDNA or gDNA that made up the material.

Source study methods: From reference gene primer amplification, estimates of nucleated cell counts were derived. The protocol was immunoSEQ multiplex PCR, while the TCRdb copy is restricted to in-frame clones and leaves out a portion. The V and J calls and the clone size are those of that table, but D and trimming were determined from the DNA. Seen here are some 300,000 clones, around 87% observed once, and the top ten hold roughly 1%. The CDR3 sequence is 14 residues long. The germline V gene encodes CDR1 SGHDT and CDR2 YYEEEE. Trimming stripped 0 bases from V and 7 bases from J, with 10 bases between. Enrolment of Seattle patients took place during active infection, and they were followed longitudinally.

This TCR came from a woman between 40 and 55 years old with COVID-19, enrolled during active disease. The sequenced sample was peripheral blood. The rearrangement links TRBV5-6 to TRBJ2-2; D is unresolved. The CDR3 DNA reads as TGTGCCAGCAGCTTGGTTCGGGTAGTCGGGGAGCTGTTTTTT. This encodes CASSLVRVVGELFF.